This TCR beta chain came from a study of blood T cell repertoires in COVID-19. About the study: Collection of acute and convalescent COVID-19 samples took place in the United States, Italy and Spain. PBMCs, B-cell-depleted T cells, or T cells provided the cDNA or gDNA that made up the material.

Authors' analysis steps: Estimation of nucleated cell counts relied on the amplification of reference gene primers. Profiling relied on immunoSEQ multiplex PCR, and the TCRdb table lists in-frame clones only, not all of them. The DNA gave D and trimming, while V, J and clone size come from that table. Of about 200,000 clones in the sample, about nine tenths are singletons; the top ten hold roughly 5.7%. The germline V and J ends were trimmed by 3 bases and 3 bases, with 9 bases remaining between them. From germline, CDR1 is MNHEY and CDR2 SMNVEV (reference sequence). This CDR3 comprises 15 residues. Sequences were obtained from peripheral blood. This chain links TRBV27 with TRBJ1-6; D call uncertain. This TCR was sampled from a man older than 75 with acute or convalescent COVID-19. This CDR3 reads CASSFPQFYNSPLHF. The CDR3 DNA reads TGTGCCAGCAGTTTCCCACAGTTCTATAATTCACCCCTCCACTTT.